Listed here is a single T cell receptor beta chain. The assay was immunoSEQ multiplex PCR, and TCRdb's table has in-frame clones only and misses some. The sample lists about 1.1 million clones, 70% to 80% occurring once. The data are from a study of shared clonotypes between healthy human individuals. CDR1 and CDR2 from the germline V gene are SGHRS and YFSETQ. V dropped 9 bases and J dropped 0 bases, with 12 bases sitting between them. The CDR3 spans 14 residues. This rearrangement joins TRBV5-1 to TRBJ2-2, with D possibly TRBD1 on 6 matching bases. Sample: memory CD4+ T cells from PBMCs. Stated subset: CD45RA-negative fraction. The receptor's source is a man aged 18 to 29 in good health. Some clones in this sample may be carry-over from other donors' samples. The CDR3 DNA reads TGCGCCACCCAGGGGCCAGCGAACACCGGGGAGCTGTTTTTT. Translating gives CATQGPANTGELFF.